The clone carrying this T cell receptor beta chain was observed a handful of times. The sample is drawn from a study of response to subunit inactivated influenza vaccine. The CDR3 is 15 amino acids. J was trimmed by 3 bases and V by 6 bases; bases with no gene match: 8. From germline, CDR1 is MNHEY and CDR2 SVGEGT. TCRdb re-called the RT-PCR reads with MiXCR, one entry per CDR3 protein. The sample shows about 540,000 distinct CDR3 sequences, 20% to 25% of them seen only once. These data were also filed under a second study, of T cells expressing NK-cell markers. As reported in that work: TCR beta libraries carry UMIs added by 5'RACE template switching. The authors derived TCR beta repertoires from sorted CD3+CD56+NKG2C+, CD3+CD56+NKG2C- and CD3+CD56-NKG2C+ T cells.

This clonotype was obtained from a man aged 45-65 years who received an inactivated influenza vaccine. The source was CD4+ T cells sorted from PBMCs, collected about 13 days after vaccination. The chain employs TRBV6-2 or TRBV6-3 and TRBJ2-5; 9 bases align to TRBD2. The CDR3 sequence is CASSPWRGGEETQYF. CDR3 sequence (DNA): TGTGCCAGCAGCCCCTGGCGGGGGGGAGAAGAGACCCAGTACTTC.